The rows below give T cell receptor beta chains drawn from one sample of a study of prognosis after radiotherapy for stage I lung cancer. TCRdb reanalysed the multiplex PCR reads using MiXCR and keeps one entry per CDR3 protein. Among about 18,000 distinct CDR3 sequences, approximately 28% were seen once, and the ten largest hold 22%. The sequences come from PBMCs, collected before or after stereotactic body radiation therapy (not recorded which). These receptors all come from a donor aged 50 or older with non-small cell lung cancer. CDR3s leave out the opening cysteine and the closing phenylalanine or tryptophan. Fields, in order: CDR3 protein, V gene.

CDR3: ASSEILAGTETQY
V: TRBV6-1

CDR3: ASSDSETSRQF
V: TRBV6-5

CDR3: SAGAGQGETQY
V: TRBV20-1

CDR3: AITMDRGSYGYT
V: TRBV10-3

CDR3: ASSQDPGRSVNEQF
V: TRBV4-3

CDR3: SARATSGPWNTQY
V: TRBV20-1

CDR3: ASSEEQGGADTQY
V: TRBV6-1

CDR3: ASSLDAGTDTQY
V: TRBV7-9

CDR3: ASSLIRGYEQY
V: TRBV7-2

CDR3: SAVKTGGDTQY
V: TRBV20-1

CDR3: ASSLDNGQF
V: TRBV10-2

CDR3: ASSIKATYEQY
V: TRBV19

CDR3: ASSFDLTSTDTQY
V: TRBV5-1

CDR3: ASSEYRDASYGYT
V: TRBV6-1

CDR3: ASRDSEGETQY
V: TRBV27

CDR3: ASRLDGEGYT
V: TRBV2

CDR3: ASTVTGGMNTEAF
V: TRBV7-9

CDR3: ASSQPPGVTEAF
V: TRBV4-2

CDR3: ASSLFSSSGQETQY
V: TRBV7-2

CDR3: SVALSGTPYEQY
V: TRBV29-1

CDR3: ATSTGQGAYEQY
V: TRBV15

CDR3: AGSTPVQTNYGYT
V: TRBV4-2

CDR3: ASSDRYSYNSPLH
V: TRBV6-1

CDR3: ASSPGTAWQY
V: TRBV18

CDR3: ASSEGDTGELF
V: TRBV6-1

CDR3: ASSQGYGNTIY
V: TRBV12-3/TRBV12-4

CDR3: ASSTSGGYQPQH
V: TRBV18

CDR3: ASSQRELAQETQY
V: TRBV7-2

CDR3: SARDLAGYEQY
V: TRBV20-1

CDR3: ASSRADYPYEQY
V: TRBV5-5

CDR3: ASSLPGTAIYNEQF
V: TRBV9

CDR3: ASSDSIADTQY
V: TRBV6-4

CDR3: ASSLLAGGPDNEQF
V: TRBV3-1

CDR3: ASSYGGLGNTIY
V: TRBV6-5

CDR3: ASRGGDRVGANVLT
V: TRBV6-1

CDR3: ASTRDYEQY
V: TRBV12-3/TRBV12-4

CDR3: ASSQAWAGDQYGQY
V: TRBV28

CDR3: ASSLGVYTDTQY
V: TRBV7-2

CDR3: ASSYLRNSYEQY
V: TRBV6-5

CDR3: SASFASGTYELY
V: TRBV20-1

CDR3: ASTLMVVKTQY
V: TRBV2

CDR3: SARVSSGSGTGELF
V: TRBV20-1

CDR3: SVEEQQFGTQY
V: TRBV29-1

CDR3: AWSRGLGEKLF
V: TRBV30

CDR3: SARGGRTEAF
V: TRBV20-1

CDR3: ASSQVGSRSYEQY
V: TRBV3-1

CDR3: ASSQETGVASSPLH
V: TRBV4-3

CDR3: ACYPTENTEAF
V: TRBV30

CDR3: ASSYVGAGANFLT
V: TRBV6-5

CDR3: ASSNDNSPLH
V: TRBV11-2

CDR3: ASSHKNYGYT
V: TRBV18

CDR3: ASSERESTGELF
V: TRBV6-2/TRBV6-3

CDR3: ASSQDWVGMETQY
V: TRBV4-3

CDR3: ASSVLAVGIIDTQH
V: TRBV9